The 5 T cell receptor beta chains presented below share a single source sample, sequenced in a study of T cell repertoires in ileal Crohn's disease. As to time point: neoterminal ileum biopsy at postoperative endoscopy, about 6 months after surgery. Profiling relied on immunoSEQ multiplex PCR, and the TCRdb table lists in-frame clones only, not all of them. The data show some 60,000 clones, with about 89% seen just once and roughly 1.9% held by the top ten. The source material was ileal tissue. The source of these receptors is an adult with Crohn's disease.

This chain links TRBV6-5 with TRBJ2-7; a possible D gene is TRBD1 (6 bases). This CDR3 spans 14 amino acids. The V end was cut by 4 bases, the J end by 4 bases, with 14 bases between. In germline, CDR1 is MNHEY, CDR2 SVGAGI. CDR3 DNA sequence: TGTGCCAGCAGTTCGTACACAGGGTTATACGAGCAGTACTTC. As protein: CASSSYTGLYEQYF.

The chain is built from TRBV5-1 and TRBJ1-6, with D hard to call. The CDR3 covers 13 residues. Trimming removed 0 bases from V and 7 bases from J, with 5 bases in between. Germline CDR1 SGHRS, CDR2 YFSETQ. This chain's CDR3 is CASSLGENSPLHF. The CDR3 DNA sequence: TGCGCCAGCAGCTTGGGGGAGAATTCACCCCTCCACTTT. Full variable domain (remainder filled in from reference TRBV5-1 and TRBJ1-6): KAGVTQTPRYLIKTRGQQVTLSCSPISGHRSVSWYQQTPGQGLQFLFEYFSETQRNKGNFPGRFSGRQFSNSRSEMNVSTLELGDSALYLCASSLGENSPLHFGNGTRLTVT.

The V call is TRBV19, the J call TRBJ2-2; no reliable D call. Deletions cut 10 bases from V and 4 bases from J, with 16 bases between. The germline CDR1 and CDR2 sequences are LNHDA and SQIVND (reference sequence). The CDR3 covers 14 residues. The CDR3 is CATQPSSGTGELFF. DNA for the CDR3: TGTGCCACTCAGCCCAGCTCGGGCACCGGGGAGCTGTTTTTT. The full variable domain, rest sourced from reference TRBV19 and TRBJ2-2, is DGGITQSPKYLFRKEGQNVTLSCEQNLNHDAMYWYRQDPGQGLRLIYYSQIVNDFQKGDIAEGYSVSREKKESFPLTVTSAQKNPTAFYLCATQPSSGTGELFFGEGSRLTVL.

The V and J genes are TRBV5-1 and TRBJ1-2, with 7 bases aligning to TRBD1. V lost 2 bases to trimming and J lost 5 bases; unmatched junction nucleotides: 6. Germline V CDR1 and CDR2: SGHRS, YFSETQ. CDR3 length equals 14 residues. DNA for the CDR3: TGCGCCAGCAGCTTCGGACAGGACGTATATGGCTACACCTTC. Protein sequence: CASSFGQDVYGYTF.

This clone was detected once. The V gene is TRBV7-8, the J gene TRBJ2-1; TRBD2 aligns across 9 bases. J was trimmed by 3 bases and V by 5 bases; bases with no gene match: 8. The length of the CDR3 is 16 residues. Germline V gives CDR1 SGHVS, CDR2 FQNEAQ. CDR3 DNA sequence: TGTGCCAGCAGCCGGGTGGCGGGGGGGTACTACAATGAGCAGTTCTTC. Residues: CASSRVAGGYYNEQFF.